Only a few counts were recorded for the clone carrying this T cell receptor (beta chain). Its target is not known. Deletions cut 5 bases from V and 2 bases from J, with 15 bases between. This CDR3 has 15 residues. Germline loops: CDR1 SGHVS, CDR2 FQNEAQ. TCRdb fed the reads into MiXCR, producing one record per CDR3 protein. Of about 150,000 distinct CDR3 sequences detected, roughly 17% appear once; the ten largest clones hold around 20%. This sample was included in a study of T cell repertoires in cytomegalovirus infection. In the study overall: Through public TCR beta signatures, both CMV infection and matching HLA type were indicated. Regarding the study as a whole: Adding up the frequency of public TCR beta families identified people who carried CMV plus the relevant HLA. In two of eight donors, the top clonotype was HLA-C-restricted CMV-specific.

This clonotype was sampled from a human donor in good health (CMV status not recorded). Some clones in this sample may be carry-over from other donors' samples. The specimen was CD8+ T cells from PBMCs. The chain carries TRBV7-8 and TRBJ1-2; D might be TRBD1 (5 bases). CDR3 coding DNA: TGTGCCAGCAGCGCCCCGGGACCATCCAACTATGGCTACACCTTC. This encodes CASSAPGPSNYGYTF.